The clone carrying this T cell receptor beta chain was observed many times. Its antigen is undetermined. With 0 bases clipped from V and 10 bases from J, the junction kept 9 bases outside the gene matches. This CDR3 contains 14 residues. Per germline, CDR1 SGHRS and CDR2 YFSETQ. The data belong to a study of breast tumors, draining lymph nodes, adjacent tissues. General study points: Luminal-like breast cancer showed significantly higher tumor–nontumor repertoire similarity than basal-like. Tumor TCR diversity was below lymph nodes but above nontumor tissue. Findings are consistent with lymph node origin and intratumoral expansion of most tumor T cells. That most tumor T cells come from lymph nodes remained unproven.

The lymph nodes were axillary draining lymph nodes from breast cancer patients. TCRdb passed the multiplex PCR reads through MiXCR, listing each CDR3 protein once. The sample includes some 120,000 distinct CDR3 sequences, 21% of them seen just once. Sequencing used axillary lymph node tissue. This sequence joins TRBV5-1 and TRBJ1-2; TRBD1 agrees at 7 bases. The TCR sequence derives from a female donor with breast cancer. Some clones in this sample may be carry-over from other donors' samples. Here the CDR3 reads CASSLEVGQKNYTF. The CDR3 nucleotides read TGCGCCAGCAGCTTGGAAGTGGGACAGAAAAACTACACCTTC.